This T cell receptor (beta chain) derives from a study of blood T cell repertoires in COVID-19. Study summary: In each case, the material was cDNA or gDNA derived from T cells, B-cell-depleted T cells, or PBMCs.

Participant age was roughly 18 to 100 years, and participants resided in fewer than 30 US areas. Authors' analysis steps: Amplifying reference gene primers gave estimates of nucleated cell counts. Repertoires were generated with immunoSEQ multiplex PCR, while TCRdb's copy carries only in-frame clones and drops some. The V and J calls and clone size were taken over from that table, and D and trimming were inferred from the DNA. The sample carries 150,000 to 250,000 clones, roughly 90% recorded once. The CDR3 consists of 16 residues. The junction had 11 bases not matched to a gene; V was cut back by 4 bases and J by 2 bases. Germline V gene lookup returns CDR1 SGHNT and CDR2 YYREEE (reference sequence). This clone appeared once.

The receptor was derived from a woman aged 25-40 years who had recovered from COVID-19. V and J are TRBV5-4 and TRBJ2-5, with 7 bases lining up with TRBD1. What was sequenced was PBMCs or T cells enriched from blood (not recorded which). The DNA for the CDR3 is TGTGCCAGCAGCGTAGGGAGTAGCAGGGGGCAAGAGACCCAGTACTTC. This encodes CASSVGSSRGQETQYF.